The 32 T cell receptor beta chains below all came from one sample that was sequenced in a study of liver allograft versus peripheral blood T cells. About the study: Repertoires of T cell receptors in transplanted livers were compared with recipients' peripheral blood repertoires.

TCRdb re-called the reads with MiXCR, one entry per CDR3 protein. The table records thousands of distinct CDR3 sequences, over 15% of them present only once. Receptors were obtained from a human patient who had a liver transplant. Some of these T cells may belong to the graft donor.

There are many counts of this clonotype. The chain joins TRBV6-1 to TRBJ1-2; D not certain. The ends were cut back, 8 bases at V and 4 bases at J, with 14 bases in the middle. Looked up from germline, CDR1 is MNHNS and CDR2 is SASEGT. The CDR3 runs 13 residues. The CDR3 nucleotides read TGTGCCAGCGACACATGGCCGGGCTATGGCTACACCTTC. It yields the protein CASDTWPGYGYTF.

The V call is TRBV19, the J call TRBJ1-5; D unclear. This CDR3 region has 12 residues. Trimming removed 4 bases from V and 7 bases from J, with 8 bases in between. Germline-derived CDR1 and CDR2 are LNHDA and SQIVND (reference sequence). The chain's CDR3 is CASSKGIQPQHF. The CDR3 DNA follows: TGTGCCAGTAGTAAAGGGATCCAGCCCCAGCATTTT.

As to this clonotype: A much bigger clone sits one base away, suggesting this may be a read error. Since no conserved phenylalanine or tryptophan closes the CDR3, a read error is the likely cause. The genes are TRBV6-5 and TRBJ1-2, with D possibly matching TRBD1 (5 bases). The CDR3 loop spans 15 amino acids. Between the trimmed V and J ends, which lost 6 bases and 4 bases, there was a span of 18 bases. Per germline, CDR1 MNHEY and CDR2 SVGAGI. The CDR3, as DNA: TGTGCCAGCAGAGCCCGAATGGGGGAGGCCTATGGCTACACCTCC. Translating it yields CASRARMGEAYGYTS.

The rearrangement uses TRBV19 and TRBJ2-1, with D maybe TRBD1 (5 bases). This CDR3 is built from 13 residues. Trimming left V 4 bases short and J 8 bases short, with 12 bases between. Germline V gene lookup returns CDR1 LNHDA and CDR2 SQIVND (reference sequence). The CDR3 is CASSTDQGHEQFF. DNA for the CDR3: TGTGCCAGTAGTACGGATCAGGGCCATGAGCAGTTCTTC.

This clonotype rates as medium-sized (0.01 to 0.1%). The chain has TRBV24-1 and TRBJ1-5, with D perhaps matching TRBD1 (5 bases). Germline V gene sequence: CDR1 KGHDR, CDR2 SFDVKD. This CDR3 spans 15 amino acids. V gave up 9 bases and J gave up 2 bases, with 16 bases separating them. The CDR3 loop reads CATPRGIYRNQPQHF. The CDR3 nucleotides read TGTGCCACCCCCCGGGGGATATATCGCAATCAGCCCCAGCATTTT.

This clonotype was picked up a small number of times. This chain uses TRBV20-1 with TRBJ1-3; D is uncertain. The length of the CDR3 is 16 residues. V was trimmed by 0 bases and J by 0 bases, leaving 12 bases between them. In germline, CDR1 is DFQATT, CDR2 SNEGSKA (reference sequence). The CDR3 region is CSARDRRRGSGNTIYF. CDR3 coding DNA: TGCAGTGCTAGAGATCGACGAAGAGGCTCTGGAAACACCATATATTTT.

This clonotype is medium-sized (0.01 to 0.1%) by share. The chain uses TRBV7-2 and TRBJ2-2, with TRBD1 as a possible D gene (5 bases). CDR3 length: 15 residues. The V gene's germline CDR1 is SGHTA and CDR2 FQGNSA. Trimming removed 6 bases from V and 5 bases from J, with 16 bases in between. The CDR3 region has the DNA TGTGCCAGCAGTGGGTCAGGGCGAGGAACCGGGGAGCTGTTTTTT. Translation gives CASSGSGRGTGELFF. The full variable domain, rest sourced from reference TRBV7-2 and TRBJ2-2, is GAGVSQSPSNKVTEKGKDVELRCDPISGHTALYWYRQSLGQGLEFLIYFQGNSAPDKSGLPSDRFSAERTGGSVSTLTIQRTQQEDSAVYLCASSGSGRGTGELFFGEGSRLTVL.

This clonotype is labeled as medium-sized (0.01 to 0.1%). CDR3 amino acids: CASSHGSKGDRQYF. The CDR3 DNA reads as TGTGCCAGCAGCCACGGATCTAAGGGGGACAGGCAGTACTTC. The genes are TRBV16 and TRBJ2-7, with 7 bases aligning to TRBD1. Germline CDR1 reads KGHSY; CDR2 reads FQNENV. V lost 3 bases, J lost 9 bases, and 11 bases stayed unmatched. The CDR3 is made up of 14 amino acids.

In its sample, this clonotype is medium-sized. The CDR3 sequence is CASKGSSSGANVLTF. CDR3 sequence (DNA): TGTGCCAGCAAGGGCTCCTCCTCTGGGGCCAACGTCCTGACTTTC. This sequence joins TRBV18 and TRBJ2-6; D call uncertain. Germline-derived CDR1 and CDR2 are KGHSH and LQKENI. Between the trimmed V and J ends, which lost 8 bases and 0 bases, there was a span of 11 bases. The CDR3 has 15 residues.

CDR3 region: CASSPRSTSPGEQFF. CDR3 coding DNA: TGTGCCAGCAGTCCCCGATCGACTAGCCCAGGAGAGCAGTTCTTC. The chain employs TRBV2 and TRBJ2-1; TRBD2 matches 7 bases. Germline assignment: CDR1 SNHLY and CDR2 FYNNEI. The CDR3 runs 15 residues. Trimming at V came to 5 bases and at J to 10 bases, leaving 14 bases not matched to a gene.

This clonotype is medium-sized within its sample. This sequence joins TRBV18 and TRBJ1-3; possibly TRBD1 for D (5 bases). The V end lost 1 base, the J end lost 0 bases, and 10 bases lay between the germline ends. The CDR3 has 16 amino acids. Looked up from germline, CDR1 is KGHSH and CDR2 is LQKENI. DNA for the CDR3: TGTGCCAGCTCACCACTGGGGGATTCCTCTGGAAACACCATATATTTT. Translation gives CASSPLGDSSGNTIYF.

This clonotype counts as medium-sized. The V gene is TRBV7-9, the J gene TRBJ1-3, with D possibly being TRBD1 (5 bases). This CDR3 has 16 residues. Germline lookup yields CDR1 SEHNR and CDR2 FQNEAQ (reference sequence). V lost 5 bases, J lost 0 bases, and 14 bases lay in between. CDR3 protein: CASSLDTISSGNTIYF. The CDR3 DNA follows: TGTGCCAGCAGCCTGGACACTATCAGCTCTGGAAACACCATATATTTT.

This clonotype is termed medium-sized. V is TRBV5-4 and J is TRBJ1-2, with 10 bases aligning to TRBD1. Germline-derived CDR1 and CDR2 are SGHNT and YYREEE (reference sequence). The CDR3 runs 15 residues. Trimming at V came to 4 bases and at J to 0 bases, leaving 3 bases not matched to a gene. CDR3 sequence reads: CASSQGQGANYGYTF. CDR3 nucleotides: TGTGCCAGCAGCCAAGGACAGGGGGCTAACTATGGCTACACCTTC.

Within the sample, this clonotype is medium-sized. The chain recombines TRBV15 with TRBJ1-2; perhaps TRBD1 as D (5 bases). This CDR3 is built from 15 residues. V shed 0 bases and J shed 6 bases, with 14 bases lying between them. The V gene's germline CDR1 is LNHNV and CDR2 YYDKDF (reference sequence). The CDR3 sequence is CATSRDLVRGNGYTF. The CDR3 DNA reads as TGTGCCACCAGCAGAGATTTAGTGCGGGGGAATGGCTACACCTTC.

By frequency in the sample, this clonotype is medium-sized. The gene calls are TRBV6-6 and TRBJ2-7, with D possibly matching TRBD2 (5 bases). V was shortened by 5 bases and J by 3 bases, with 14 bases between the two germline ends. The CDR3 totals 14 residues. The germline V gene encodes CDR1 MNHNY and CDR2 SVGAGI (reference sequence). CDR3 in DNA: TGTGCCAGCAGTCCATCGGAAGGAGGCTACGAGCAGTACTTC. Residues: CASSPSEGGYEQYF.

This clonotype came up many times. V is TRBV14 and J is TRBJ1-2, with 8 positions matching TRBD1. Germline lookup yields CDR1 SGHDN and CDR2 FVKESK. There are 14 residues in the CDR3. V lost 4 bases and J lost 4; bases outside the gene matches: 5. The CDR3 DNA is TGTGCCAGCAGCCTAGGAGGGACAGGCTATGGCTACACCTTC. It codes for CASSLGGTGYGYTF.

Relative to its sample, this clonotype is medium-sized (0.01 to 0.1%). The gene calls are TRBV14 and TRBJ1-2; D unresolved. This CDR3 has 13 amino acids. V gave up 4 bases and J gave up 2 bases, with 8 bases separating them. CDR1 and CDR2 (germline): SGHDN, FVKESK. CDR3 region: CASSPDWNYGYTF. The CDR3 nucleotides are TGTGCCAGCAGCCCGGACTGGAACTATGGCTACACCTTC.

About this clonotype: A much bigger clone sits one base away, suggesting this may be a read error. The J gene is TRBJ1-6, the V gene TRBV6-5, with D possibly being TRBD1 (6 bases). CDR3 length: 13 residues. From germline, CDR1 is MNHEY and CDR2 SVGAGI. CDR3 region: CSSSWATGNPLHF. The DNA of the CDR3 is TGTTCCAGCAGTTGGGCTACAGGGAATCCCCTCCACTTT.

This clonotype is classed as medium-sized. CDR3 nucleotide sequence: TGTGCCAGCAGCTTAGTGGGCGGACAGGGGGTCTCCTACGAGCAGTACTTC. Protein sequence: CASSLVGGQGVSYEQYF. The gene calls are TRBV7-2 and TRBJ2-7; 10 bases align to TRBD1. The CDR3 contains 17 residues. The germline CDR1 and CDR2 sequences are SGHTA and FQGNSA. The V segment lost 1 base and the J segment 0 bases; nucleotides outside the gene matches: 6.

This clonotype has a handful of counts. CDR3 loop: CASSLERGWLHF. Written as DNA, the CDR3 is TGTGCCAGCAGCTTGGAAAGGGGATGGCTCCACTTT. The genes are TRBV5-6 and TRBJ1-6; maybe TRBD1 (5 bases). Trimming shortened V by 0 bases and J by 16 bases, and 11 bases separated the two germline ends. Germline lookup yields CDR1 SGHDT and CDR2 YYEEEE. This CDR3 has 12 amino acids.

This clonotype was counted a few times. CDR3 sequence (DNA): TGTGCCAGTAGTATCCAAGCTATGAACACTGAAGCTTTCTTT. As protein: CASSIQAMNTEAFF. This chain uses TRBV19 with TRBJ1-1, with D unclear. CDR1 and CDR2 from the germline V gene are LNHDA and SQIVND (reference sequence). Between the trimmed V and J ends, which lost 3 bases and 0 bases, there was a span of 8 bases. This CDR3 region has 14 residues.

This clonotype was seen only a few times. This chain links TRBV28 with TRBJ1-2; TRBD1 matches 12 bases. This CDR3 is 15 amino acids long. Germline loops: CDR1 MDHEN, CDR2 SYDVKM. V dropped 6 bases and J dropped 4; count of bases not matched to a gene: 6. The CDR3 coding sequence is TGTGCCAGCAGAACCGGGACAGGGGGCTTCTATGGCTACACCTTC. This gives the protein CASRTGTGGFYGYTF.

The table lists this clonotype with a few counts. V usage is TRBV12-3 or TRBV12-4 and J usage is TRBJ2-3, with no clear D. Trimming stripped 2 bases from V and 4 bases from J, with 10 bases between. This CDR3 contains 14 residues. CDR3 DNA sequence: TGTGCCAGCAGTTTAATGGTCCGATCAGATACGCAGTATTTT. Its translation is CASSLMVRSDTQYF.

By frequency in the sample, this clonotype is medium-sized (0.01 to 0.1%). The CDR3 loop reads CAVGRDGDQPQHF. CDR3 in DNA: TGTGCCGTCGGTAGGGACGGAGATCAGCCCCAGCATTTT. The chain couples TRBV10-3 to TRBJ1-5, with a weak D call TRBD1 (5 bases). Germline lookup yields CDR1 ENHRY and CDR2 SYGVKD. The V and J ends lost 11 bases and 5 bases respectively, with 16 bases between them. This CDR3 has 13 residues.

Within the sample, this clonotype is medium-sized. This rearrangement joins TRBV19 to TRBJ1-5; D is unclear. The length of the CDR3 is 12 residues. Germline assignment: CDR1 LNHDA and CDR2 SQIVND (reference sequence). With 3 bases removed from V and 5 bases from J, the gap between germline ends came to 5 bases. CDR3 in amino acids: CASSMRDQPQHF. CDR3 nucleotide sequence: TGTGCCAGTAGTATGAGGGATCAGCCCCAGCATTTT.

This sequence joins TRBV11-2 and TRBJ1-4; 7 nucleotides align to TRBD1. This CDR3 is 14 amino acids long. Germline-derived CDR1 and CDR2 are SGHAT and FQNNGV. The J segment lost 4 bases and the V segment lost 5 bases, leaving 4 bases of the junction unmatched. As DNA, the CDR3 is TGTGCCAGCAGCACCTACAGGGGTAATGAAAAACTGTTTTTT. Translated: CASSTYRGNEKLFF. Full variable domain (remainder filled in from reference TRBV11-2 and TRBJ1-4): EAGVAQSPRYKIIEKRQSVAFWCNPISGHATLYWYQQILGQGPKLLIQFQNNGVVDDSQLPKDRFSAERLKGVDSTLKIQPAKLEDSAVYLCASSTYRGNEKLFFGSGTQLSVL.

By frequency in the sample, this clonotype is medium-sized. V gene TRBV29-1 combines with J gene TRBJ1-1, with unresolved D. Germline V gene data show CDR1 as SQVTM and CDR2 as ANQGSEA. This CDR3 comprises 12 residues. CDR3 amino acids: CSHTRETPEAFF. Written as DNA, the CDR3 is TGCAGTCATACCCGGGAGACGCCTGAAGCTTTCTTT.

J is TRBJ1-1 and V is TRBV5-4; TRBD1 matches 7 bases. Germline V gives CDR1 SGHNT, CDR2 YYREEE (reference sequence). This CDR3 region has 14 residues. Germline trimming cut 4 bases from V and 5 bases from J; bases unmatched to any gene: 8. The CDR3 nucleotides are TGTGCCAGCAGCCGGGACAGCAGTCTAACTGAAGCTTTCTTT. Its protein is CASSRDSSLTEAFF.

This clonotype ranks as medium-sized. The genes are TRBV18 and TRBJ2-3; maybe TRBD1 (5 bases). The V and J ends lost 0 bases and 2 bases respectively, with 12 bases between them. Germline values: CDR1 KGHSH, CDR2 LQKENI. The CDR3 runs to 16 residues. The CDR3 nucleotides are TGTGCCAGCTCACCACCCGACAGACCTCACACAGATACGCAGTATTTT. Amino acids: CASSPPDRPHTDTQYF.

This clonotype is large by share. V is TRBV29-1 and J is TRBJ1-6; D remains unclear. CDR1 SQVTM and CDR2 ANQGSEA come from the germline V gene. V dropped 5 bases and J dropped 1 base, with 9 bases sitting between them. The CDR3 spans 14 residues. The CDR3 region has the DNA TGCAGCGTTCAGGAAGGGTCCTATAATTCACCCCTCCACTTT. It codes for CSVQEGSYNSPLHF.

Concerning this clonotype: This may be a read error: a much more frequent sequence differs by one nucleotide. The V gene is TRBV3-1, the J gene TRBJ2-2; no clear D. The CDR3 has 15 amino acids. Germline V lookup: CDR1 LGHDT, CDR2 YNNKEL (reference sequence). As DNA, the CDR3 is TGTGCCATCAGCTCTGGACCACCGAACACCGGGGAGCTGTTTTTT. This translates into CAISSGPPNTGELFF. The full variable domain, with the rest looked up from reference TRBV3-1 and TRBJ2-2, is DTAVSQTPKYLVTQMGNDKSIKCEQNLGHDTMYWYKQDSKKFLKIMFSYNNKELIINETVPNRFSPKSPDKAHLNLHINSLELGDSAVYFCAISSGPPNTGELFFGEGSRLTVL.

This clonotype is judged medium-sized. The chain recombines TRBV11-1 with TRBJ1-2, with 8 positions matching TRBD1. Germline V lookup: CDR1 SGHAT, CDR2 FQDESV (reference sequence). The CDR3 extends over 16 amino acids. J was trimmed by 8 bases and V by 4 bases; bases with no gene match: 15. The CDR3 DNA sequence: TGTGCCAGCAGCTCGGTTGGGCGACAGGGGACCCCGGGCTACACCTTC. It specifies CASSSVGRQGTPGYTF. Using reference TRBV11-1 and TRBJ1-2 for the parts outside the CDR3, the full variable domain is EAEVAQSPRYKITEKSQAVAFWCDPISGHATLYWYRQILGQGPELLVQFQDESVVDDSQLPKDRFSAERLKGVDSTLKIQPAELGDSAMYLCASSSVGRQGTPGYTFGSGTRLTVV.